The clone carrying this T cell receptor (beta chain) was observed a few times. The data derive from a study of blood T cell repertoires in COVID-19. As for the study in general: From T cells, B-cell-depleted T cells, or PBMCs came the material, which was cDNA or gDNA.

Sequenced by immunoSEQ multiplex PCR; TCRdb stores in-frame clones only, minus some. The table records 200,000 to 300,000 clones, approximately 90% of them present only once. The material sequenced was peripheral blood. The clonotype was recovered from a woman in her forties with acute or convalescent COVID-19.

The CDR3 DNA is TGTGCCACCAGCAGGGGACAGGGATATGGCTACACCTTC. The encoded protein is CATSRGQGYGYTF. The chain is built from TRBV15 and TRBJ1-2; 9 nucleotides align to TRBD1. Per germline, CDR1 LNHNV and CDR2 YYDKDF (reference sequence). With V trimmed by 3 bases and J by 5 bases, 1 base remained unmatched. The CDR3 spans 13 residues.